Reported below is one TCR beta chain. The CDR3 consists of 15 residues. J lost 4 bases, V lost 1 base, and 6 bases had no gene match. Germline CDR1 is SGHDT and CDR2 is YYEEEE. In the original analysis: Amplification of reference gene primers provided the estimated nucleated cell counts. The table came from immunoSEQ multiplex PCR; TCRdb's copy has only in-frame clones and leaves some out. The V and J calls and the clone size are those of that table, but D and trimming were determined from the DNA. The repertoire has some 140,000 clones, roughly 83% of them found once; the top ten carry roughly 12%. These data belong to a study of blood T cell repertoires in COVID-19.

This TCR was recovered from a woman aged 60 to 75 with COVID-19, enrolled during active disease. Specimen: peripheral blood. V is TRBV5-6 and J is TRBJ2-3; 7 positions agree with TRBD1. CDR3 in amino acids: CASSLSYQGADTQYF. The CDR3 DNA reads TGTGCCAGCAGCTTGAGTTACCAGGGGGCAGATACGCAGTATTTT.